This T cell receptor beta chain was sequenced for a study of human T cells and chemical hapten exposure. Study-level information: Each week of the roughly 23-week study, patients had diphenylcyclopropenone applied to the scalp.

MiXCR was run by TCRdb on the RACE reads, yielding one entry per CDR3 protein. The sample has some 360,000 distinct CDR3 sequences; less than 6.5% are singletons. Indicated time point: pre-sensitization, week 0. Treatment meaning: therapeutic diphenylcyclopropenone sensitization with weekly scalp DPC. Study outcomes and limitations: Once DPC sensitization occurred, TCRs above 1 in 1000 frequency showed no change.

With regard to this clonotype: The antigen remains undetermined.

Germline CDR1 is SGDLS and CDR2 is YYNGEE. CDR3 length: 14 amino acids. The V gene lost 4 bases and the J gene lost 4 bases, with 12 bases spanning the gap. Sequencing was performed on whole blood, taken in connection with sensitization to the hapten diphenylcyclopropenone (DPC). The sequence derives from a woman aged 45-59 years with alopecia areata. Some clones in this sample may be carry-over from other donors' samples. The chain joins TRBV9 to TRBJ2-1; possibly TRBD2 for D (6 bases). The CDR3 loop reads CASSPYRGYNEQFF. The CDR3 DNA is TGTGCCAGCAGCCCGTACCGGGGGTACAATGAGCAGTTCTTC.